This TCR beta chain is from a study of T cell responses to AZD1222 COVID-19 vaccine. Whole-study results and caveats: The donors showed a predominance of white British ancestry and of females, with possible underestimation of clonal diversity.

Worth noting for this clone: The antigen is unknown.

CDR1 is MNHEY and CDR2 is SVGEGT in the germline V gene. The ends were cut back, 1 base at V and 5 bases at J, with 5 bases in the middle. The CDR3 spans 12 residues. Data came from immunoSEQ multiplex PCR; TCRdb stores just in-frame clones and leaves some out. The sample has more than 85,000 clones, approximately 90% seen once; the top ten hold about 3.5%. The sequences come from peripheral blood, collected on day 0 of AZD1222 vaccination. The J gene is TRBJ2-5, the V gene TRBV6-2 or TRBV6-3; D unclear. The sequence derives from an adult in good health. Here the CDR3 reads CASSYFGETQYF. CDR3 bases: TGTGCCAGCAGTTACTTTGGGGAGACCCAGTACTTC.